The entry below describes one T cell receptor (beta chain). The antigen is undetermined. This record belongs to a study of T cell repertoires in cytomegalovirus infection. Study overall: Shared public TCR beta signatures pointed to both CMV infection and a matching HLA type.

Points from the study as a whole: Dominating the ex vivo response were TCR beta clonotypes that were CMV-specific and HLA-C-restricted. Totalled public TCR beta family frequency picked out people who carried CMV plus the relevant HLA.

The CDR3 covers 16 residues. Germline trimming cut 0 bases from V and 4 bases from J; bases unmatched to any gene: 9. Germline assignment: CDR1 GTSNPN and CDR2 SVGIG (reference sequence). TCRdb used MiXCR to reprocess the reads, holding one entry per CDR3 protein. The sample holds about 260,000 distinct CDR3 sequences, roughly 9% seen once. This TCR was sampled from a human donor in good health (CMV status not recorded). Some clones in this sample may be carry-over from other donors' samples. The rearrangement links TRBV30 to TRBJ1-5, with TRBD1 matching over 7 bases. The sample comprised PBMCs. CDR3 bases: TGTGCCTGGAGTGTACAAACAGGGGTATCAAATCAGCCCCAGCATTTT. It specifies CAWSVQTGVSNQPQHF.